Listed below are T cell receptor beta chains from one sample, sequenced in a study of blood T cell repertoires in COVID-19. The protocol was immunoSEQ multiplex PCR, while the TCRdb copy is restricted to in-frame clones and leaves out a portion. Of about 220,000 clones in the sample, 70% to 90% are singletons; the top ten hold roughly 13%. Sequencing was done on a sample of peripheral blood. The receptors originated from a human donor in a cohort sampled during active COVID-19. Both conserved end residues are part of each CDR3. D genes are given only for firm matches. A clone size is listed for some rows: how often the clone was seen (once, few, many), or a class if it is expanded.

cdr3_aa: CASSLQRGSYEQYF
cdr3_nt: TGTGCCAGCAGCCTCCAGCGGGGGTCCTACGAGCAGTACTTC
j_call: TRBJ2-7
clone_size: few
v_call: TRBV3-1/TRBV3-2
d_call: TRBD2

cdr3_aa: CASSEQATGRETQYF
cdr3_nt: TGTGCCAGCAGTGAGCAGGCTACAGGGAGAGAGACCCAGTACTTC
j_call: TRBJ2-5
clone_size: once
v_call: TRBV25-1
d_call: -

cdr3_aa: CASSLFQNQPQHF
cdr3_nt: TGTGCCAGCAGCCTATTCCAAAATCAGCCCCAGCATTTT
j_call: TRBJ1-5
clone_size: few
v_call: TRBV5-8
d_call: -

cdr3_aa: CASSQSLTRDRSYEQYF
cdr3_nt: TGCGCCAGCAGCCAAAGTTTGACACGGGACAGGTCCTACGAGCAGTACTTC
j_call: TRBJ2-7
clone_size: -
v_call: TRBV4-3
d_call: TRBD1

cdr3_aa: CASSSTGPLYEQYF
cdr3_nt: TGTGCCAGCAGTTCGACAGGCCCCCTGTACGAGCAGTACTTC
j_call: TRBJ2-7
clone_size: many
v_call: TRBV6-5
d_call: -

cdr3_aa: CASNRDSEGEQYF
cdr3_nt: TGCGCCAGCAACCGGGACTCAGAGGGGGAGCAGTACTTC
j_call: TRBJ2-7
clone_size: -
v_call: TRBV5-1
d_call: -

cdr3_aa: CASRSGTDLGQPQHF
cdr3_nt: TGTGCCAGCAGGTCCGGGACAGATCTCGGTCAGCCCCAGCATTTT
j_call: TRBJ1-5
clone_size: -
v_call: TRBV5-8
d_call: TRBD1

cdr3_aa: CASRTDRGSSYEQYF
cdr3_nt: TGTGCCAGCAGGACCGACAGGGGTAGTTCCTACGAGCAGTACTTC
j_call: TRBJ2-7
clone_size: -
v_call: TRBV2
d_call: TRBD1

cdr3_aa: CASSQETGGSYNEQFF
cdr3_nt: TGTGCCAGCAGCCAAGAAACGGGAGGATCCTACAATGAGCAGTTCTTC
j_call: TRBJ2-1
clone_size: few
v_call: TRBV4-2
d_call: TRBD2

cdr3_aa: CASTPGTGMKTEAFF
cdr3_nt: TGTGCCAGCACCCCGGGGACAGGGATGAAAACTGAAGCTTTCTTT
j_call: TRBJ1-1
clone_size: -
v_call: TRBV7-2
d_call: TRBD1

cdr3_aa: CAWSVQGYEQYF
cdr3_nt: TGTGCCTGGAGTGTACAGGGCTACGAGCAGTACTTC
j_call: TRBJ2-7
clone_size: -
v_call: TRBV30
d_call: -

cdr3_aa: CATSDPTRIYEQYF
cdr3_nt: TGTGCCACCAGTGATCCCACTAGGATTTACGAGCAGTACTTC
j_call: TRBJ2-7
clone_size: -
v_call: TRBV24-1
d_call: -

cdr3_aa: CASSSRAHYEQYF
cdr3_nt: TGTGCCAGCAGCTCCCGCGCCCACTACGAGCAGTACTTC
j_call: TRBJ2-7
clone_size: once
v_call: TRBV5-5
d_call: -

cdr3_aa: CASSHYSGPSLEQYF
cdr3_nt: TGTGCCAGCAGCCATTATTCGGGTCCTAGTCTCGAGCAGTACTTC
j_call: TRBJ2-7
clone_size: -
v_call: TRBV3-1/TRBV3-2
d_call: -

cdr3_aa: CASSLAGLAEAYEQYF
cdr3_nt: TGTGCCAGCAGCTTAGCGGGCCTAGCGGAAGCCTACGAGCAGTACTTC
j_call: TRBJ2-7
clone_size: -
v_call: TRBV7-2
d_call: TRBD2

cdr3_aa: CASSHRGGQETQYF
cdr3_nt: TGTGCCAGCAGCCACCGCGGGGGCCAAGAGACCCAGTACTTC
j_call: TRBJ2-5
clone_size: -
v_call: TRBV3-1/TRBV3-2
d_call: TRBD2